This T cell receptor beta chain stems from a study of control samples from healthy donors and cancer patients. Germline values: CDR1 SGHRS, CDR2 YFSETQ. This CDR3 is built from 14 residues. With V trimmed by 5 bases and J by 7 bases, 6 bases remained unmatched. Sequencing used immunoSEQ multiplex PCR; TCRdb keeps in-frame clones, though not all of them. Among 150,000 to 190,000 clones listed, roughly 93% were seen once. The TCR comes from a man aged 45-65 years in good health. Sequenced sample: blood. The rearrangement joins TRBV5-1 to TRBJ1-6; 7 positions match TRBD1. CDR3 sequence (DNA): TGCGCCAGCAGGATACAGGGGACAAATTCACCCCTCCACTTT. This encodes CASRIQGTNSPLHF. Full variable domain (rest looked up from reference TRBV5-1 and TRBJ1-6): KAGVTQTPRYLIKTRGQQVTLSCSPISGHRSVSWYQQTPGQGLQFLFEYFSETQRNKGNFPGRFSGRQFSNSRSEMNVSTLELGDSALYLCASRIQGTNSPLHFGNGTRLTVT.